The 13 T cell receptor beta chains below all came from one sample that was sequenced in a study of T cell responses to AZD1222 COVID-19 vaccine. Sequencing was performed with immunoSEQ multiplex PCR; in TCRdb, only in-frame clones are kept and a portion is missing. This table holds about 160,000 clones, 90% found once. The sample consisted of peripheral blood, taken 28 days after the second AZD1222 dose. Receptor source: an adult who received the AZD1222 COVID-19 vaccine.

Points on this clone: Relative to the germline gene, one junction end is altered; a read error may explain this. This chain uses TRBV5-6 with TRBJ1-5, with 7 bases that match TRBD1. The CDR3 spans 13 residues. Per germline, CDR1 SGHDT and CDR2 YYEEEE. The CDR3 nucleotides read TGTGCCAGCAGTTTGGCAGGGGGAGGGCCCCAGCATTTT. Translating it yields CASSLAGGGPQHF.

V and J are TRBV7-9 and TRBJ1-6; D remains ambiguous. The length of the CDR3 is 14 residues. Germline V gives CDR1 SEHNR, CDR2 FQNEAQ (reference sequence). Trimming shortened V by 4 bases and J by 8 bases, and 12 bases separated the two germline ends. The CDR3 reads CASSSGTGHSPLHF. The CDR3 DNA follows: TGTGCCAGCAGCTCAGGAACCGGGCATTCACCCCTCCACTTT. Together with reference TRBV7-9 and TRBJ1-6, the CDR3 gives the full variable domain: DTGVSQNPRHKITKRGQNVTFRCDPISEHNRLYWYRQTLGQGPEFLTYFQNEAQLEKSRLLSDRFSAERPKGSFSTLEIQRTEQGDSAMYLCASSSGTGHSPLHFGNGTRLTVT.

The chain joins TRBV4-1 to TRBJ1-3, with unresolved D. In germline, CDR1 is MGHRA, CDR2 YSYEKL. The CDR3 extends over 18 amino acids. V gave up 0 bases and J gave up 0 bases, with 15 bases separating them. The CDR3 spells CASSQDEEAEGSGNTIYF. CDR3 nucleotide sequence: TGCGCCAGCAGCCAAGATGAGGAGGCCGAAGGCTCTGGAAACACCATATATTTT.

This clone appeared once. The chain uses TRBV5-5 and TRBJ2-3; D is uncertain. The CDR3 runs to 13 residues. V was shortened by 4 bases and J by 6 bases, with 12 bases between the two germline ends. Germline loops: CDR1 SGHKS, CDR2 YYEKEE (reference sequence). CDR3 in amino acids: CASSGGPGDTQYF. The CDR3 region has the DNA TGTGCCAGCAGCGGTGGGCCCGGGGATACGCAGTATTTT.

The genes are TRBV7-8 and TRBJ1-1, with D possibly being TRBD1 (5 bases). In germline, CDR1 is SGHVS, CDR2 FQNEAQ. V was clipped by 1 base and J by 9 bases, with 12 bases between them. This CDR3 has 13 residues. CDR3 protein: CASSLVGADQAFF. The CDR3, as DNA: TGTGCCAGCAGCTTAGTCGGGGCCGACCAAGCTTTCTTT.

The chain links TRBV27 to TRBJ1-1, with D hard to call. Looked up from germline, CDR1 is MNHEY and CDR2 is SMNVEV (reference sequence). There are 15 residues in the CDR3. The ends were cut back, 5 bases at V and 2 bases at J, with 15 bases in the middle. CDR3 DNA sequence: TGTGCCAGCAGTCCCGGGCCGGACGGAAACACTGAAGCTTTCTTT. Translation gives CASSPGPDGNTEAFF.

This clone showed up just once. This chain joins TRBV4-1 and TRBJ2-2, with TRBD2 matching over 10 bases. Germline assignment: CDR1 MGHRA and CDR2 YSYEKL. J lost 7 bases, V lost 3 bases, and 2 bases had no gene match. The CDR3 has 14 amino acids. CDR3 protein: CASSHLAGDGELFF. The CDR3 nucleotides read TGCGCCAGCAGCCACCTAGCGGGAGACGGGGAGCTGTTTTTT.

V usage is TRBV7-9 and J usage is TRBJ2-2; D is ambiguous. The germline gives CDR1 SEHNR, CDR2 FQNEAQ (reference sequence). V lost 5 bases and J lost 0, with 7 bases in between. The CDR3 is made up of 14 amino acids. This chain's CDR3 is CASSIPANTGELFF. The CDR3 nucleotides read TGTGCCAGCAGCATACCGGCGAACACCGGGGAGCTGTTTTTT.

The chain employs TRBV2 and TRBJ1-1; 7 bases fit TRBD1. The CDR3 consists of 20 residues. Losses at the gene ends were 4 bases for V and 0 bases for J; bases not matched to a gene: 20. Germline CDR1 and CDR2: SNHLY and FYNNEI. The CDR3 DNA sequence: TGTGCCAGCAGTGCCCTAATTTTACCATTCAGGGGGACCCTGAACACTGAAGCTTTCTTT. Translation gives CASSALILPFRGTLNTEAFF.

V and J are TRBV5-1 and TRBJ1-1; D unresolved. The CDR3 covers 16 residues. V was shortened by 0 bases and J by 1 base, with 13 bases between the two germline ends. The germline V gene encodes CDR1 SGHRS and CDR2 YFSETQ. CDR3 bases: TGCGCCAGCAGCTTGGGTGGCGGAGGGCCGAACACTGAAGCTTTCTTT. Translated: CASSLGGGGPNTEAFF.

The chain joins TRBV5-7 to TRBJ2-7, with TRBD2 as a possible D gene (5 bases). TRBV5-7 is assigned to the ORF class and has an uncertain function. This CDR3 comprises 15 residues. V was pared by 5 bases and J by 3 bases, with 18 bases between. The CDR3 sequence is CASSFRGIVDYEQYF. CDR3 bases: TGTGCCAGCAGTTTCCGGGGTATAGTAGACTACGAGCAGTACTTC.

This chain joins TRBV5-1 and TRBJ1-3; 7 bases align to TRBD1. CDR1 and CDR2 from the germline V gene are SGHRS and YFSETQ. The V gene end was trimmed by 3 bases and the J gene end by 2 bases; junction bases not matched to a gene: 2. CDR3 length equals 14 residues. The CDR3 loop is CASSSGGTGNTIYF. CDR3 sequence (DNA): TGCGCCAGCAGCTCAGGGGGTACTGGAAACACCATATATTTT. The full variable domain, rest sourced from reference TRBV5-1 and TRBJ1-3, is KAGVTQTPRYLIKTRGQQVTLSCSPISGHRSVSWYQQTPGQGLQFLFEYFSETQRNKGNFPGRFSGRQFSNSRSEMNVSTLELGDSALYLCASSSGGTGNTIYFGEGSWLTVV.

The chain employs TRBV3-1 (or the pseudogene TRBV3-2) and TRBJ2-7, with TRBD1 as a possible D gene (6 bases). Germline V gene sequence: CDR1 LGHDT, CDR2 YNNKEL (reference sequence). Trimming cost V 4 bases and J 1 base, with 8 bases left between them. CDR3 length: 13 amino acids. CDR3 in amino acids: CASSRRGSYEQYF. CDR3 sequence (DNA): TGTGCCAGCAGCCGAAGGGGGTCCTACGAGCAGTACTTC.